The 10 T cell receptor beta chains below all came from one sample that was sequenced in a study of T cells in Graves' hyperthyroidism and ophthalmopathy. Amplification yielded TCR beta CDR3 regions, with RNA transcripts as the source. The HTBI primer set drove a first-round RT-PCR of the TCR CDR3. TCRdb processed the multiplex PCR reads anew with MiXCR; each CDR3 protein has one entry. The table includes 300,000 or so distinct CDR3 sequences, over 20% detected once. The sequenced material came from blood. These receptors were collected from a woman aged 45-59 years with Graves' hyperthyroidism.

This rearrangement joins TRBV29-1 to TRBJ1-5; D uncertain. CDR1 is SQVTM and CDR2 is ANQGSEA in the germline V gene. V lost 2 bases and J 4 bases, leaving 9 bases between the germline ends. This CDR3 contains 13 residues. The CDR3, as DNA: TGCAGCGTTGAAAGACCTGGGAATCAGCCCCAGCATTTT. This encodes CSVERPGNQPQHF.

The chain joins TRBV27 to TRBJ2-6; D is unclear. V was cut by 6 bases and J by 0 bases, with 9 bases left in between. This CDR3 is 15 amino acids long. From germline, CDR1 is MNHEY and CDR2 SMNVEV (reference sequence). CDR3 DNA: TGTGCCAGCAGCTTTCGGAGCTCTGGGGCCAACGTCCTGACTTTC. Its translation: CASSFRSSGANVLTF.

The V call is TRBV6-1, the J call TRBJ1-1; weak D call: TRBD1 (6 bases). The V end lost 7 bases, the J end lost 0 bases, and 12 bases lay between the germline ends. The germline V gene encodes CDR1 MNHNS and CDR2 SASEGT. There are 14 residues in the CDR3. Here the CDR3 reads CASTMGQVNTEAFF. The CDR3, as DNA: TGTGCCAGCACCATGGGACAAGTGAACACTGAAGCTTTCTTT.

This clonotype was observed at least ten times. This sequence joins TRBV30 and TRBJ1-1; a weak D match, TRBD1 (5 bases). V gave up 4 bases and J gave up 6 bases, with 9 bases separating them. Germline values: CDR1 GTSNPN, CDR2 SVGIG (reference sequence). The CDR3 covers 11 residues. Here the CDR3 reads CAWTRGAEAFF. The CDR3 DNA follows: TGTGCCTGGACCCGGGGGGCTGAAGCTTTCTTT.

On this clonotype itself: This may come from a read error, since a much larger clone is one base off. The chain is built from TRBV5-1 and TRBJ1-1, with TRBD1 as a possible D gene (6 bases). The length of the CDR3 is 13 residues. V was pared by 2 bases and J by 6 bases, with 11 bases between. Germline CDR1 SGHRS, CDR2 YFSETQ. CDR3 DNA: TGCGCCAGCAGCTTTGGCGGGGGCCCTGAAGCTTTCTTT. Its protein is CASSFGGGPEAFF.

This clonotype was found many times. This chain joins TRBV28 and TRBJ1-2; D is undetermined. The V gene lost 6 bases and the J gene lost 2 bases, with 10 bases spanning the gap. Germline V gene lookup returns CDR1 MDHEN and CDR2 SYDVKM. CDR3 length: 13 amino acids. CDR3 in DNA: TGTGCCAGCAGGCCGACGGGAAACTATGGCTACACCTTC. Its protein product is CASRPTGNYGYTF.

This clonotype was observed a few times. The gene calls are TRBV14 and TRBJ1-2; the D gene is possibly TRBD1 (6 bases). The CDR3 runs 15 residues. V was shortened by 2 bases and J by 7 bases, with 17 bases between the two germline ends. Germline values: CDR1 SGHDN, CDR2 FVKESK. The DNA of the CDR3 is TGTGCCAGCAGCCAAACGAGGGGGGGTCGTCGTGGCTACACCTTC. Its translation is CASSQTRGGRRGYTF.

This clonotype was picked up a small number of times. The chain uses TRBV4-1 and TRBJ1-4; TRBD1 might be the D (5 bases). Germline CDR1 reads MGHRA; CDR2 reads YSYEKL. The V end was cut by 0 bases, the J end by 6 bases, with 17 bases between. The CDR3 sequence is 17 residues long. CDR3 protein: CASSQDGIRTGHEKLFF. As DNA, the CDR3 is TGCGCCAGCAGCCAAGATGGGATCCGGACGGGACATGAAAAACTGTTTTTT.

This clonotype was recorded many times. The CDR3 coding sequence is TGTGCCAGCAGCGACAGACAGGGCTACTATGGCTACACCTTC. Residues: CASSDRQGYYGYTF. The rearrangement links TRBV11-1 to TRBJ1-2, with TRBD1 matching 7 bases. Germline-derived CDR1 and CDR2 are SGHAT and FQDESV (reference sequence). CDR3 length: 14 amino acids. The junction had 6 bases not matched to a gene; V was cut back by 5 bases and J by 3 bases.

There are many counts of this clonotype. CDR3 protein: CASSFIRMNTEAFF. The CDR3 DNA reads as TGTGCCAGCAGCTTTATACGGATGAACACTGAAGCTTTCTTT. The rearrangement links TRBV5-8 to TRBJ1-1; D is unresolved. In germline, CDR1 is SGHTS, CDR2 YDEGEE. Trimming left V 2 bases short and J 0 bases short, with 8 bases between. This CDR3 comprises 14 residues.